In its sample, the clone carrying this TCR beta chain was seen many times. No antigen is known for it. Libraries of TCR beta came from quantitative 5'-RACE with molecular barcodes. MiXCR, run by TCRdb on the 5' RACE reads, gives a single entry per CDR3 protein. The sample has some 220,000 distinct CDR3 sequences, approximately 7.4% seen once. This sample was included in a study of CD8 T cells in ankylosing spondylitis. Germline V gene lookup returns CDR1 KGHDR and CDR2 SFDVKD. Between the trimmed V and J ends, which lost 1 base and 8 bases, there was a span of 10 bases. There are 13 residues in the CDR3. Study-level results: Significant enrichment of disease-linked clones was reportedly seen in matched ankylosing spondylitis synovial fluid. Several of the motif variants were reported before in synovial fluid and blood from reactive arthritis. Characteristic of ankylosing spondylitis blood, it appeared, was a TCR beta motif comprising eight highly homologous variants. The authors found the disease-linked clones to be CD8+ and relatively rare in peripheral blood.

The sample was blood, either unsorted or a sorted T cell fraction (not recorded which). This clonotype was obtained from a male donor with ankylosing spondylitis. This chain links TRBV24-1 with TRBJ1-2; no firm D call. The CDR3 DNA reads TGTGCCACCAGTGATTTTGGGGATCGCGGCTACACCTTC. This codes for CATSDFGDRGYTF.